This T cell receptor beta chain was captured by sequencing in a study of Ad26.COV2.S vaccination and SARS-CoV-2 variants. Findings and caveats of the study: Following vaccination, spike-specific CD8+ and CD4+ T cell responses reportedly exhibited substantial breadth. The study found similar non-spike TCR breadth in vaccine and placebo recipients. Greater spike-specific TCR breadth was seen in vaccine recipients than in placebo recipients.

Treatment described: around 19 received Ad26.COV2.S at low or high dose, single or two shots; roughly 5 received placebo; per-sample allocation not given. Samples came from day 63 after the first vaccine or placebo injection. Generated by immunoSEQ multiplex PCR, the TCRdb table keeps only in-frame clones and is missing some. The table has about 680,000 clones, around 90% seen once. In the case of this clone: Its antigen is unidentified. The identical CDR3 is also encoded by other nucleotide sequences in the sample.

This CDR3 comprises 15 residues. Unmatched junction bases numbered 0, after V lost 0 bases and J lost 2 bases. Germline V lookup: CDR1 SGHRS, CDR2 YFSETQ. The clonotype originates from a person aged 18-60 years who received the Ad26.COV2.S COVID-19 vaccine or a placebo. The specimen comprised peripheral blood, sampled in a trial of Ad26.COV2.S vaccine versus placebo. V is TRBV5-1 and J is TRBJ1-3; 9 nucleotides agree with TRBD1. The CDR3 DNA is TGCGCCAGCAGCTTGGGACAGGGGGCTGGAAACACCATATATTTT. Encoded protein: CASSLGQGAGNTIYF. The full variable domain, its missing parts supplied by reference TRBV5-1 and TRBJ1-3, is KAGVTQTPRYLIKTRGQQVTLSCSPISGHRSVSWYQQTPGQGLQFLFEYFSETQRNKGNFPGRFSGRQFSNSRSEMNVSTLELGDSALYLCASSLGQGAGNTIYFGEGSWLTVV.